This T cell receptor beta chain was profiled in a study of cytomegalovirus exposure and HLA in healthy donors. Findings and limits, study-wide: There was a cluster of highly shared sequence variants that was likely a sequencing artifact. Some V segments, TRBV6-2 and TRBV6-3 among them, were indistinguishable and were therefore excluded.

This PCR relied on a set of 60 Vbeta primers and 13 Jbeta primers. Only in-frame clones appear in the TCRdb table, and some are missing; sequencing was by immunoSEQ multiplex PCR. Of 150,000 to 200,000 clones in the sample, roughly 79% are singletons; the top ten hold more than 2%. About this clone itself: Its specificity is unknown.

The CDR3 consists of 16 residues. Per the germline V gene, CDR1 is MNHNY and CDR2 is SVGAGI (reference sequence). Trimming took 6 bases from V and 1 from J; bases not matched to a gene: 9. The genes are TRBV6-6 and TRBJ1-1, with 9 bases identical to TRBD1. The sequence derives from a woman aged 25 to 39 in good health and CMV-seropositive. Source material: PBMCs. The CDR3 DNA follows: TGTGCCAGCAGCCTCGGGACAGGGAAGGGGAACACTGAAGCTTTCTTT. It specifies CASSLGTGKGNTEAFF.